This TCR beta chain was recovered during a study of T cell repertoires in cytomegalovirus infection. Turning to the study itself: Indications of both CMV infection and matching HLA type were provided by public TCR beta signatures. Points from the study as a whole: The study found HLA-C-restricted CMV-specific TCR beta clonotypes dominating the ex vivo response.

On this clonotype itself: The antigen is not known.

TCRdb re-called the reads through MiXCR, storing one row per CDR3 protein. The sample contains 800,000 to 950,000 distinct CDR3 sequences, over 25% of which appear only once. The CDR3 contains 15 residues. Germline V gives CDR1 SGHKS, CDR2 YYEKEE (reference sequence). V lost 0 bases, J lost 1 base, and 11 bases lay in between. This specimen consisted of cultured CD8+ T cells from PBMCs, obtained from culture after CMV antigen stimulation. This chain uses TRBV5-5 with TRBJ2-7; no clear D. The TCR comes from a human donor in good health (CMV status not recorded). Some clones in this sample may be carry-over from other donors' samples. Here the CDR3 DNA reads TGTGCCAGCAGCTTGGAAGATGGATATTCCTACGAGCAGTACGTC. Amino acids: CASSLEDGYSYEQYV.